This T cell receptor (beta chain) was sequenced during a study of blood T cells in healthy people across ages. Worth noting for this clonotype: As yet, its antigen is unknown.

Study observations and caveats: Naive and antigen-experienced cells could not be conclusively compared, given unsorted PBMCs. There were more naive CD4+ cells and higher diversity in long-lived donors than in aged donors.

The CDR3 runs to 14 residues. The V gene's germline CDR1 is DFQATT and CDR2 SNEGSKA (reference sequence). The V end was cut by 1 base, the J end by 0 bases, with 9 bases between. Combining a sample-barcoded 5' primer with a J-beta primer mix, a second PCR ran for about 7 to 11 cycles. TCRdb re-called the 5' RACE reads with MiXCR, one entry per CDR3 protein. This sample has 900,000 to 950,000 distinct CDR3 sequences, with 25% to 35% found just once. The sample was also linked to a second study, of T cells of mothers and their children. That paper adds: In each mother, TCR beta CDR3 reads exceeded 8.5 million; in each child, they numbered a few million.

The origin of this receptor is a woman aged 35 to 49 in good health. The sequencing sample was made of blood. The J gene is TRBJ1-1, the V gene TRBV20-1; unclear D gene. CDR3 region: CSARGISMNTEAFF. The CDR3 nucleotides read TGCAGTGCTAGAGGTATATCCATGAACACTGAAGCTTTCTTT.